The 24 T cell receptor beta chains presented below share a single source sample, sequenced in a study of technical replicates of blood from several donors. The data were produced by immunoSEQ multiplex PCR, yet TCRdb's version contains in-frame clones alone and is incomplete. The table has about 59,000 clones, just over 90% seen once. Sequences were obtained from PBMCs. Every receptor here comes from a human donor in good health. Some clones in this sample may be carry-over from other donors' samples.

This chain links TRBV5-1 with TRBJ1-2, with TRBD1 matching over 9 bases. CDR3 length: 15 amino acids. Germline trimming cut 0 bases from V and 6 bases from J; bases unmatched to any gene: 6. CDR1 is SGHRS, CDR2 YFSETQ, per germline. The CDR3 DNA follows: TGCGCCAGCAGCTTGGCCGGGGACAGGGCACATGGCTACACCTTC. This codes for CASSLAGDRAHGYTF.

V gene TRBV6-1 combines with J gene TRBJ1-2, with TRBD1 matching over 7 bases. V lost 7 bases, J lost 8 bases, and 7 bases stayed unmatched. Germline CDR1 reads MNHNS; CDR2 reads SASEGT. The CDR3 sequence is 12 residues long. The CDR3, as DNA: TGTGCCAGCACTATATACAGGGGAGGCTACACCTTC. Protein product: CASTIYRGGYTF.

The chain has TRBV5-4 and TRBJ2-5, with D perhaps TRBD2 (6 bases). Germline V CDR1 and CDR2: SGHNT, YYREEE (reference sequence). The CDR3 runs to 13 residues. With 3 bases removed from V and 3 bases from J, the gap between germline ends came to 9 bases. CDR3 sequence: CASSSIAEETQYF. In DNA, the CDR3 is TGTGCCAGCAGCTCTATAGCGGAAGAGACCCAGTACTTC.

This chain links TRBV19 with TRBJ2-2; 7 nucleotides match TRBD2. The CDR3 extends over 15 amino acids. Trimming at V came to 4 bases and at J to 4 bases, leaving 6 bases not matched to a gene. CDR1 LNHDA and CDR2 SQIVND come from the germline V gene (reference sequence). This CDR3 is CASSTLQRGTGELFF. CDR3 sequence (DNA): TGTGCCAGTAGTACCTTACAGCGGGGCACCGGGGAGCTGTTTTTT.

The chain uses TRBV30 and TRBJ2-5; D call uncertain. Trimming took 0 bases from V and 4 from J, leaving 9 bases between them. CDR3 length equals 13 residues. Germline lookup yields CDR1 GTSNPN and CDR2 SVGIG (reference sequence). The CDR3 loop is CAWSVTLGETQYF. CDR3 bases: TGTGCCTGGAGTGTAACCCTAGGAGAGACCCAGTACTTC.

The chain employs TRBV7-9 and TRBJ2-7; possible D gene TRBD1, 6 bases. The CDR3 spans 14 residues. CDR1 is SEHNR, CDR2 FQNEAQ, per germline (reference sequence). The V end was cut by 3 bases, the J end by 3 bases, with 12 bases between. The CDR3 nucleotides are TGTGCCAGCAGCTTCCAGGACAGACACTACGAGCAGTACTTC. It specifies CASSFQDRHYEQYF.

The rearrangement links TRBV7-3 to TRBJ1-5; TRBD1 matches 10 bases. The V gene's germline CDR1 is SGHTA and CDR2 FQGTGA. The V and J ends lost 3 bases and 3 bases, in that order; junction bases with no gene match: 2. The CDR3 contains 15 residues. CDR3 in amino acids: CASSLTGGNNQPQHF. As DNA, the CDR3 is TGTGCCAGCAGCTTGACAGGGGGCAACAATCAGCCCCAGCATTTT.

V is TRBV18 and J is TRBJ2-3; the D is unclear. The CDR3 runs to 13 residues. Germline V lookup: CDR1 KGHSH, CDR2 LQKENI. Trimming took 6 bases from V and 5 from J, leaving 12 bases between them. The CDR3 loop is CASSAMKLDTQYF. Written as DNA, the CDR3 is TGTGCCAGCTCCGCCATGAAGCTAGATACGCAGTATTTT.

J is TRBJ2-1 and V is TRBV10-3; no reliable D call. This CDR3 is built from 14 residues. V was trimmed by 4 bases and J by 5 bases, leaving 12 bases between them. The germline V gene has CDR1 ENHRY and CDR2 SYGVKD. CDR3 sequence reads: CAISAVSPDNEQFF. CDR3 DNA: TGTGCCATCAGTGCGGTTAGCCCAGACAATGAGCAGTTCTTC.

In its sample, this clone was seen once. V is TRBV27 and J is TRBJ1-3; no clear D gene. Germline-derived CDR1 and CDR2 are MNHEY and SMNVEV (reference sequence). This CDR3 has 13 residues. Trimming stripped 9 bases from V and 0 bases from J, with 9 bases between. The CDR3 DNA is TGTGCCAGAGCTCAAGACTCTGGAAACACCATATATTTT. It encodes CARAQDSGNTIYF.

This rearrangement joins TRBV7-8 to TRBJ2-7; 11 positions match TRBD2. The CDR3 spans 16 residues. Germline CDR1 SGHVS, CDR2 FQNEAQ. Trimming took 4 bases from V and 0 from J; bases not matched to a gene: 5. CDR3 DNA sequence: TGTGCCAGCAGCTCCACTAGCGGGGGACCCTCCTACGAGCAGTACTTC. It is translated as CASSSTSGGPSYEQYF.

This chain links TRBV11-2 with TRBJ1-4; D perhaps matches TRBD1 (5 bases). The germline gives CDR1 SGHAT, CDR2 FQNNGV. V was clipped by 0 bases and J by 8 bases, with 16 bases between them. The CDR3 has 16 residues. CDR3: CASSLDQGRVGEKLFF. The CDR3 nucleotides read TGTGCCAGCAGCTTAGATCAGGGCAGGGTAGGCGAAAAACTGTTTTTT.

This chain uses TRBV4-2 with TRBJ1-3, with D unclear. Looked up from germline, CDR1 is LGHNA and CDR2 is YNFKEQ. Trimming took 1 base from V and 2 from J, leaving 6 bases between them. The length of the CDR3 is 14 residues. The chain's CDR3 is CASSQALPGNTIYF. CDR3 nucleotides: TGTGCCAGCAGCCAAGCACTCCCTGGAAACACCATATATTTT.

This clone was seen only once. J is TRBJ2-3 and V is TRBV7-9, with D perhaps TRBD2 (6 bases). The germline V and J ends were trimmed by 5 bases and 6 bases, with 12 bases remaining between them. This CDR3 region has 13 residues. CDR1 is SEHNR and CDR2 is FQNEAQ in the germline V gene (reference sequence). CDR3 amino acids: CASSTGTGDTQYF. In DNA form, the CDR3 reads TGTGCCAGCAGCACGGGGACTGGGGATACGCAGTATTTT.

The CDR3 DNA follows: TGTGCCAGCAGAGTAGCGGGAGTCTACAATGAGCAGTTCTTC. Its protein is CASRVAGVYNEQFF. V is TRBV6-5 and J is TRBJ2-1; TRBD2 aligns across 9 bases. Per germline, CDR1 MNHEY and CDR2 SVGAGI. This CDR3 spans 14 amino acids. V gave up 6 bases and J gave up 3 bases; unmatched junction bases: 3.

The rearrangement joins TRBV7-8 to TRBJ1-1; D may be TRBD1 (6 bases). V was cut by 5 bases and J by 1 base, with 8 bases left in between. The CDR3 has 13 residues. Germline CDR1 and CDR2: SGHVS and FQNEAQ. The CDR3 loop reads CASSKDRNTEAFF. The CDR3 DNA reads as TGTGCCAGCAGCAAGGACAGGAACACTGAAGCTTTCTTT. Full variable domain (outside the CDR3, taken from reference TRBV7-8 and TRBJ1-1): GAGVSQSPRYKVAKRGQDVALRCDPISGHVSLFWYQQALGQGPEFLTYFQNEAQLDKSGLPSDRFFAERPEGSVSTLKIQRTQQEDSAVYLCASSKDRNTEAFFGQGTRLTVV.

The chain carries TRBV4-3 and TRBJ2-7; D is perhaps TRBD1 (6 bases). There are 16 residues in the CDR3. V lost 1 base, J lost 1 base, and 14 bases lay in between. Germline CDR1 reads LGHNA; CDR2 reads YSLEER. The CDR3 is CASSQGPGTMSYEQYF. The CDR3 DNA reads TGCGCCAGCAGCCAAGGGCCCGGGACAATGTCCTACGAGCAGTACTTC.

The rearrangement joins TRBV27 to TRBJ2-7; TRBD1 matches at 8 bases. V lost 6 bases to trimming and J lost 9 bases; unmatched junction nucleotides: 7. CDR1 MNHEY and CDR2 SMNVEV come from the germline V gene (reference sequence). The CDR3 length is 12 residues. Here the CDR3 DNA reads TGTGCCAGCAGGAAAGACAGGGGCGCGCAGTACTTC. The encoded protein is CASRKDRGAQYF.

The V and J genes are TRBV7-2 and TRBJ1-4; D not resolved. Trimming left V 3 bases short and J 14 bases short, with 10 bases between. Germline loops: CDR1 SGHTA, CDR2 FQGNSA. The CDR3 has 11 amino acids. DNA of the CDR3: TGTGCCAGCAGCTTGGGGAGTAGGCTGTTTTTT. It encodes CASSLGSRLFF.

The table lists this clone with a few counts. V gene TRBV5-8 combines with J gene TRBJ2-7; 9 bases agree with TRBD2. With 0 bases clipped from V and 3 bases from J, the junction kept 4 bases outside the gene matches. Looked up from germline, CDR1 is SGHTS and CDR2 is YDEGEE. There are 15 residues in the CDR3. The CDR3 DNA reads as TGTGCCAGCAGCTTGGGCTTAGCGGGAGTCTACGAGCAGTACTTC. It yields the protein CASSLGLAGVYEQYF.

CDR3 amino acids: CASSEATTTGFYGYTF. CDR3 nucleotide sequence: TGTGCCAGCAGTGAAGCGACCACCACAGGCTTCTATGGCTACACCTTC. V and J are TRBV2 and TRBJ1-2, with a tentative D call TRBD1 (5 bases). The length of the CDR3 is 16 residues. Trimming cost V 0 bases and J 4 bases, with 15 bases left between them. Germline CDR1 SNHLY, CDR2 FYNNEI.

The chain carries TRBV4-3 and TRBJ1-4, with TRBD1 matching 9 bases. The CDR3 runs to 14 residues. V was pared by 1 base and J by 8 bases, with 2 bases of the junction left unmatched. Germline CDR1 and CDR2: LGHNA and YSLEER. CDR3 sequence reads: CASSQGQGGEKLFF. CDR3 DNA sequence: TGCGCCAGCAGCCAAGGACAGGGGGGCGAAAAACTGTTTTTT.

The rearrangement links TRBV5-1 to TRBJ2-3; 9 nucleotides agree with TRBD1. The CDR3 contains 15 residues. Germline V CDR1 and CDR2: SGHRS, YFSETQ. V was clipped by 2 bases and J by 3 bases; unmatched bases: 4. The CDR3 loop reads CASSFLQGATDTQYF. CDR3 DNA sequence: TGCGCCAGCAGCTTTCTACAGGGGGCGACAGATACGCAGTATTTT.

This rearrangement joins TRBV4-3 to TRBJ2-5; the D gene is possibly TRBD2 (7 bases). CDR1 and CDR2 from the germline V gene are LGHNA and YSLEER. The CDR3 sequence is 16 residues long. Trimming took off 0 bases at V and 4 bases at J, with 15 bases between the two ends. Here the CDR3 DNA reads TGCGCCAGCAGCCAAGAGGGCGGGGGCCAGGGAGAGACCCAGTACTTC. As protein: CASSQEGGGQGETQYF.